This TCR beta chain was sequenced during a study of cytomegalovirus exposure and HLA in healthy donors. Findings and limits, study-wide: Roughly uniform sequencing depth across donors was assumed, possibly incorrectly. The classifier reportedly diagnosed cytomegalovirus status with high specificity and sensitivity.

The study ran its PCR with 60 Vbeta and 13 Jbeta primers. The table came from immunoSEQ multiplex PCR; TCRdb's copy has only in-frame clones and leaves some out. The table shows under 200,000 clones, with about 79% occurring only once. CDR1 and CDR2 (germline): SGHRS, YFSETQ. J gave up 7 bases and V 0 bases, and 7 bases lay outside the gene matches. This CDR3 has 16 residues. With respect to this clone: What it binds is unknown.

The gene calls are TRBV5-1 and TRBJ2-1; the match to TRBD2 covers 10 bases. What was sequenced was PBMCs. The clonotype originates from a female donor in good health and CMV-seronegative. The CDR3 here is CASSLVLRLAGNEQFF. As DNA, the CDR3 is TGCGCCAGCAGCTTGGTCCTCCGACTAGCGGGTAATGAGCAGTTCTTC.